This TCR beta chain is from a study of blood T cell repertoires in COVID-19 (dated by TCRdb to 2019 to 2021). With regard to the full study: Samples covering the acute and convalescent phases of COVID-19 were provided by collaborators in the United States, Italy and Spain. The dataset comprised deeply sampled blood TCRbeta repertoires from subjects exposed to, actively infected with, or recovered from COVID-19. The repertoires were released in a freely available public database intended as a resource for research on the immune response to SARS-CoV-2. Where available, HLA class I and class II types were obtained from metadata supplied by the sample provider rather than from assay-based typing. The prospective study material was composed of cDNA or gDNA derived from T cells, B-cell-depleted T cells, or PBMCs. A de-identified subject ID, COVID-19 status, age in years and sex were almost always included in the sample metadata. The samples were drawn from the first 160 participants of the ongoing ImmuneRACE study and from 950 to 1,500 subjects provided by 6 global collaborators.

About this clone: The antigen it recognizes is unknown. Per-base qualities were not stored, and no clone one base away is much larger.

General findings and caveats noted by the study authors: How much clinical and demographic metadata was included differed by source and by participant, and the metadata was provided uncurated.

TCRbeta CDR3 regions were amplified from genomic DNA by means of the immunoSEQ Assay, a bias-controlled multiplex PCR. Per the original workflow: Within the assay, amplification of reference gene primers was used to estimate how many nucleated cells each sample contained. To quantify the absolute abundance of each unique TCRbeta CDR3 rearrangement, sequence reads were collapsed and filtered. For each sample, productive Simpson clonality was calculated by taking the square root of Simpson's diversity index across productive rearrangements. TCRdb holds this immuneACCESS table with in-frame rearrangements only. Some clones are missing; in checked studies, unresolved V genes explain under half, and the rest has no known cause. The V and J calls and clone size come from that table; D and trimming were worked out from the DNA. For this sample the table gives around 97,000 clones, of which about four fifths were detected only once. The ten largest clones take up about 11% of the sample.

Each collaborating institution followed its own protocols to collect whole blood in K2EDTA tubes. For TCRbeta analysis, collaborators shipped samples as frozen whole blood, isolated PBMCs, or DNA extracted from either of those sample types. Sequenced material: peripheral blood. The sequence derives from a human donor in a cohort sampled during active COVID-19.

The CDR3 corresponds to CASSPSRRGLNTGELFF. The bases are TGTGCCAGCAGCCCCTCTCGGAGGGGACTGAACACCGGGGAGCTGTTTTTT. This chain is built from TRBV11-2 and TRBJ2-2; the D region possibly corresponds to TRBD2 (6 bases align). The CDR3, cysteine through phenylalanine, is 17 amino acids long. Here the CDR3 DNA is all that survives: 51 bases in frame from base 1. The trim is 5 bases for V and 1 base for J, with a gap of 17 bases between the germline ends. CDR1 and CDR2, looked up from the germline V gene, are SGHAT and FQNNGV.